This T cell receptor (beta chain) was documented in a study of blood T cell repertoires in COVID-19. Germline V lookup: CDR1 LNHDA, CDR2 SQIVND (reference sequence). V gave up 4 bases and J gave up 2 bases, with 14 bases separating them. The CDR3 is made up of 16 amino acids. Sequencing used immunoSEQ multiplex PCR; TCRdb keeps in-frame clones, though not all of them. In the table there are 380,000 or so clones, 88% of which are singletons. The material sequenced was PBMCs or T cells enriched from blood (not recorded which). The TCR sequence derives from a woman aged 40 to 50 with acute COVID-19. The chain couples TRBV19 to TRBJ2-2; no clear D gene. The CDR3 DNA reads TGTGCCAGTAGTACCCTGACGACAACCAACACCGGGGAGCTGTTTTTT. Amino acid sequence: CASSTLTTTNTGELFF.